This T cell receptor (beta chain) was sequenced for a study of blood T cells in healthy people across ages. Concerning this clonotype: Antigen unknown. A read error may explain this, as a much larger clone is one base away.

Whole-study results and caveats: More naive CD4+ cells and higher diversity were found in long-lived than in aged donors. CMV infection status of these donors was not known.

A J-beta primer mix and a sample-barcoded 5' primer were used in a second PCR of roughly 7 to 12 cycles. TCRdb reprocessed the 5' RACE reads with MiXCR, giving one entry per CDR3 protein. The sample holds just under 900,000 distinct CDR3 sequences, under 30% seen once. The CDR3 runs to 15 residues. In germline, CDR1 is SGHTA, CDR2 FQGNSA. This chain connects TRBV7-2 to TRBJ1-4, with TRBD1 matching over 7 bases. The sequence came from a woman of 80 years or more in good health. The sample comprised blood. The CDR3 DNA reads TGTGCCAGCAGCAAGAGGGACAGACCTAATGAAAAACCGTTTTTT. Protein sequence: CASSKRDRPNEKPFF.